This TCR beta chain was obtained from a study of shared clonotypes between healthy human individuals. Genomic DNA belonging to each subset was distributed in equal measure over several immunoSEQ plates. Data came from immunoSEQ multiplex PCR; TCRdb stores just in-frame clones and leaves some out. The data show approximately 1,000,000 clones, 75% to 85% seen once. Study results and caveats: Rarefaction showed that sequencing of sorted subsets was incomplete (despite large depth). What limited the represented genetic and exposure-history diversity was the small number of donors.

Splitting the CD4+ cells yielded a CD45RA+ naive subset and a CD45RA-negative memory subset. A remark on this clone: Its matching antigen is unknown.

The sequenced sample consisted of memory CD4+ T cells from PBMCs. The subset: CD45RA-negative fraction. The source of this sequence is a young man in good health. Some clones in this sample may be carry-over from other donors' samples.

The CDR3 DNA sequence: TGTGCCAGCAGCCAATGGGGTCAGCCCCAGCATTTT. Translating gives CASSQWGQPQHF. The J gene is TRBJ1-5, the V gene TRBV27, with D unresolved. Germline V gene sequence: CDR1 MNHEY, CDR2 SMNVEV (reference sequence). V was trimmed by 6 bases and J by 6 bases, leaving 9 bases between them. This CDR3 is built from 12 residues.